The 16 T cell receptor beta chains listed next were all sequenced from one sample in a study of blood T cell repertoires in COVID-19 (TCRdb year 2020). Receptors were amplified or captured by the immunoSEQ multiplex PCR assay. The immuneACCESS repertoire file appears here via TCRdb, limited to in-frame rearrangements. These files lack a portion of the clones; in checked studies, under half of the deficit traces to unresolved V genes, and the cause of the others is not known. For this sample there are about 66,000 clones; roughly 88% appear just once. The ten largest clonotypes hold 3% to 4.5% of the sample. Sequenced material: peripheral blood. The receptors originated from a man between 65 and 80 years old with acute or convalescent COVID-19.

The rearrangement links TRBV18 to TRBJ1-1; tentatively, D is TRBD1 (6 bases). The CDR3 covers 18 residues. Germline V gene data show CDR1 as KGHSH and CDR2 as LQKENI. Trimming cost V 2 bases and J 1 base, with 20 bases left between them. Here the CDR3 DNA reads TGTGCCAGCTCACCAACCGCTCTGAAGGCAGGGGCGAACACTGAAGCTTTCTTT. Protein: CASSPTALKAGANTEAFF.

CDR3 residues: CASSTTDPGQGFYEQYF. As DNA, the CDR3 is TGTGCCAGTAGTACGACGGACCCGGGACAGGGATTCTACGAGCAGTACTTC. V usage is TRBV19 and J usage is TRBJ2-7, with 9 bases identical to TRBD1. The CDR3 runs to 17 residues. Trimming took 4 bases from V and 3 from J; bases not matched to a gene: 13. Looked up from germline, CDR1 is LNHDA and CDR2 is SQIVND (reference sequence).

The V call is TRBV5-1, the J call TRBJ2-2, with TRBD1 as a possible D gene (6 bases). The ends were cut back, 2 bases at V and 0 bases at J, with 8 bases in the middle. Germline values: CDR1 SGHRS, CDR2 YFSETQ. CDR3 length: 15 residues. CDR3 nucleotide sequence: TGCGCCAGCAGCTTCTGGACAGCGAACACCGGGGAGCTGTTTTTT. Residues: CASSFWTANTGELFF.

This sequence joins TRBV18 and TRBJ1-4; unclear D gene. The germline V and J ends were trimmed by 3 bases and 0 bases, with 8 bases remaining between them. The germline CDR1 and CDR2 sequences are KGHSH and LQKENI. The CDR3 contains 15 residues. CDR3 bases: TGTGCCAGCTCACCGGCAGGTCCAACTAATGAAAAACTGTTTTTT. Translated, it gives CASSPAGPTNEKLFF.

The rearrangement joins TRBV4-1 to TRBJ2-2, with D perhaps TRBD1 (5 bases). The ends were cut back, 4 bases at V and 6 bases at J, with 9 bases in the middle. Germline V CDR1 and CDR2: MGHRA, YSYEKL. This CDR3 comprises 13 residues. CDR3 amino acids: CASSLGASGELFF. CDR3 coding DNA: TGCGCCAGCAGCCTTGGGGCATCCGGGGAGCTGTTTTTT.

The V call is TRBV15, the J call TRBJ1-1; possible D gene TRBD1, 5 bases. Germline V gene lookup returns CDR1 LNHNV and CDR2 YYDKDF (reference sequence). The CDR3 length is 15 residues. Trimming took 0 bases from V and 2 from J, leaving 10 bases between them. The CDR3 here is CATSRDAQGNTEAFF. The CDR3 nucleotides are TGTGCCACCAGCAGAGATGCGCAGGGCAACACTGAAGCTTTCTTT.

CDR3 DNA sequence: TGTGCCAGCAGCCTACCGAAAAGGACAGGGGGATCATTAAGGTACTCCTACAATGAGCAGTTCTTC. Residues: CASSLPKRTGGSLRYSYNEQFF. This sequence joins TRBV14 and TRBJ2-1, with 10 bases identical to TRBD1. Germline V gene sequence: CDR1 SGHDN, CDR2 FVKESK. The ends lost 4 bases at V and 0 bases at J; junction bases unmatched: 21. This CDR3 is 22 amino acids long.

CDR3 in amino acids: CASTLAGYNEQFF. The CDR3 DNA is TGTGCCAGCACACTAGCGGGTTACAATGAGCAGTTCTTC. The V gene is TRBV28, the J gene TRBJ2-1; 9 bases map to TRBD2. The V gene end was trimmed by 7 bases and the J gene end by 4 bases; junction bases not matched to a gene: 2. Germline assignment: CDR1 MDHEN and CDR2 SYDVKM. The CDR3 loop spans 13 amino acids.

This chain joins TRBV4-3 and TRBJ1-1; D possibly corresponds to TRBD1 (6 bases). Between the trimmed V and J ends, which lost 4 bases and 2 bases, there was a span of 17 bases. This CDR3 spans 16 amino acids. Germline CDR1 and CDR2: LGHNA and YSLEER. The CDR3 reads CASSPKAGGINTEAFF. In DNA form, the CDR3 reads TGCGCCAGCAGCCCCAAGGCTGGGGGCATTAACACTGAAGCTTTCTTT.

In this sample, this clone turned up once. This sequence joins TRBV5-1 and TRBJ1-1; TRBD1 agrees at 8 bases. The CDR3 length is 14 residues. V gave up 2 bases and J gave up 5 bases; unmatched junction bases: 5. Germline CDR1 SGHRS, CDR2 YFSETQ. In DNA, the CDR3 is TGCGCCAGCAGCTTTGGGACAGGAGGGACTGAAGCTTTCTTT. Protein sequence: CASSFGTGGTEAFF.

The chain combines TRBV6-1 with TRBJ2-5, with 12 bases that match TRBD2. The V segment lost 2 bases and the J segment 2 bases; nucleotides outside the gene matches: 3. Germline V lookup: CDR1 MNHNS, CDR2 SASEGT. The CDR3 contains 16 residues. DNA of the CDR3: TGTGCCAGCAGTGAACTAGCGGGGGGGCCGCAAGAGACCCAGTACTTC. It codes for CASSELAGGPQETQYF.

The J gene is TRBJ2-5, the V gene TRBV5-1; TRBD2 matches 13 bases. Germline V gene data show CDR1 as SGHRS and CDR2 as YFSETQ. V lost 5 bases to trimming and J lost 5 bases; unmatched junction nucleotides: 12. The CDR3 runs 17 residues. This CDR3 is CASREPRLAGGPETQYF. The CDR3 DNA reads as TGCGCCAGCAGAGAACCTCGACTAGCGGGGGGCCCGGAGACCCAGTACTTC.

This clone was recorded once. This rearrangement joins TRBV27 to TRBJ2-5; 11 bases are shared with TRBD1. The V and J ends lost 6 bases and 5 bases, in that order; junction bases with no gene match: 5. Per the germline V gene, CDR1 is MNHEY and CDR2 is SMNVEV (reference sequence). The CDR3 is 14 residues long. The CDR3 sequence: CASRGTGGRETQYF. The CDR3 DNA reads TGTGCCAGCAGGGGGACAGGGGGTCGGGAGACCCAGTACTTC.

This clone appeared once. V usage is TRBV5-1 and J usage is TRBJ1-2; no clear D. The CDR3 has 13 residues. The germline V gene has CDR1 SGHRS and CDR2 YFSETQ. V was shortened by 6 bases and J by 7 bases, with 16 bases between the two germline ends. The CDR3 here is CASTPAGWFGYTF. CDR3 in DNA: TGCGCCAGCACCCCGGCCGGGTGGTTTGGCTACACCTTC.

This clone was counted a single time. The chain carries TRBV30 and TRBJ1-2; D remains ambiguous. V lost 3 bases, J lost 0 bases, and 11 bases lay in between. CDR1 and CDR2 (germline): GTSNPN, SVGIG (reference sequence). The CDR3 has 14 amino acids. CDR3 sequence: CAWREFSANYGYTF. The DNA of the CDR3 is TGTGCCTGGAGAGAGTTCTCTGCTAACTATGGCTACACCTTC.

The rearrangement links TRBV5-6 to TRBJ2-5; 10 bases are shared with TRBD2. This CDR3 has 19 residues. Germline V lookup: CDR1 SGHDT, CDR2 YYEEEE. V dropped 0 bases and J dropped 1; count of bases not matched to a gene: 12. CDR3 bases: TGTGCCAGCAGCTTGGTGGGGGGGAGACTAGCGGGCTCCCAAGAGACCCAGTACTTC. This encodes CASSLVGGRLAGSQETQYF.